The clone carrying this T cell receptor beta chain was found a few times. Its antigen remains unknown. Reverse transcription of all isolated RNA meant that expressed TCRB transcripts were sequenced. Using immunoSEQ multiplex PCR, the repertoire was profiled, and TCRdb retains in-frame clones only, with some absent. This table holds just under 150,000 clones, about 9.4% found once. V was clipped by 3 bases and J by 2 bases; unmatched bases: 6. Germline CDR1 is SGHTA and CDR2 is FQGNSA. The CDR3 contains 15 residues. The source of the sample is a study of beta chain features in type 1 diabetes. The study's findings and limits: Diminished insertions and augmented deletions at VDJ junctions characterized type 1 diabetes patients.

V and J are TRBV7-2 and TRBJ1-2; 7 bases fit TRBD1. The TCR sequence derives from a man aged 18 to 29 in good health. Material for sequencing was naive CD4+ T cells from blood. CDR3 DNA sequence: TGTGCCAGCAGCTTTCTTACAGGGGCCAACTATGGCTACACCTTC. Residues: CASSFLTGANYGYTF.